This T cell receptor (beta chain) was sequenced for a study of spatial heterogeneity in lung cancer (dated by TCRdb to the late 2010s). In the study overall: Beta-chain transcripts were consistently detected in greater numbers than alpha-chain transcripts, which likely reflects a higher abundance of beta-chain transcripts. In non-small cell lung cancer, the study quantitatively compared TCR alpha and beta repertoires across several tumor regions, matched nontumor lung, and blood. In the raw uncorrected reads, each unique combination of TCR and UMI appeared on average more than ten times. Both alpha and beta chains were TCR-sequenced in samples taken at surgery, namely 220 tumor regions, fewer than 80 matched nontumor lung samples and about 54 PBMC samples. The study linked features of the TCR repertoire to counts of nonsynonymous mutations, which were determined by whole-exome sequencing of tumor tissue.

General study outcomes and caveats: Ubiquitous expanded tumor TCRs were found in blood more often at tumor resection than at routine follow-up. Confirming at a functional level the hypothesis that regional TCRs recognize regional mutations was considered to require additional single-cell paired TCR alpha and beta sequencing.

The germline V end is reduced by 6 bases and the J end by 2 bases; junction bases left unmatched: 3. From a lookup of the germline V gene (reference sequence), CDR1 and CDR2 are LNHDA and SQIVND. There are 14 amino acids in the CDR3, from cysteine to phenylalanine inclusive. The retained sequence is limited to the CDR3, 42 bases, with the frame set at the first base. The library was made by 5' RACE. Sequenced on a NextSeq 500. The TCR library protocol attached a unique molecular identifier to each TCR cDNA molecule to allow correction of PCR and sequencing errors. The authors' pipeline ran thus. TCR identification, UMI-based error correction and CDR3 extraction were all carried out with Decombinator tools. Expanded TCRs were defined as those above a frequency of 2 per 1,000, corresponding to the top 1% of the tumor frequency distribution. Renyi diversity was computed with the R vegan package after each repertoire had been subsampled 100 times to 5,000 TCRs. CDR3 similarity networks were built from amino acid triplet string-kernel similarity, connecting CDR3s with pairwise similarity above 0.82. TCRdb trimmed the raw reads at Q25, called clones with MiXCR and kept productive beta chains. Rows with one shared CDR3 protein collapse into an entry with the most common genes and DNA. These V and J calls originate from TCRdb's pipeline instead of the authors' own analysis. Within this sample are approximately 40,000 distinct CDR3 sequences, with roughly 15% of them counted one time only. Around three fifths of the sample goes to the ten largest clones.

The meaning of the sample's time point label: sample taken at primary tumor resection. Whole RNA extracted from tumor and nontumor lung tissue, or from cryopreserved PBMC samples, was used for TCR sequencing without cell sorting. Samples were obtained from 72 patients with early-stage, untreated non-small cell lung cancer from the lung TRACERx cohort. Patients were selected for TCR sequencing only if sufficient RNA was available from at least two tumor regions. This clonotype has just a few counts. This receptor's antigen is unknown. Nothing much larger sits one base from this clone, and base qualities are not available.

Rearrangement joined TRBV19 to TRBJ2-1, with 8 bases matching TRBD2. Sequences were derived from PBMCs, sampled at surgery. This clonotype was obtained from a male donor with early-stage non-small cell lung cancer. The nucleotides are TGTGCCAGTAGCGGGGGGGCCCCCTACAATGAGCAGTTCTTC. It translates to CASSGGAPYNEQFF.